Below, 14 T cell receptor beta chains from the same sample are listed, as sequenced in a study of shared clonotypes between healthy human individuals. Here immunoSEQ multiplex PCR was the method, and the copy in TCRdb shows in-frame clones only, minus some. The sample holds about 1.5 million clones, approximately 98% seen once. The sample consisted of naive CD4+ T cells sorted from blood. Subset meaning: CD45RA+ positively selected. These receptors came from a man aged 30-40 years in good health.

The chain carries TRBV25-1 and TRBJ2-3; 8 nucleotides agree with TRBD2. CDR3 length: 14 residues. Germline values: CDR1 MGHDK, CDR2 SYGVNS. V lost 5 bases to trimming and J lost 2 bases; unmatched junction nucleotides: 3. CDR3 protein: CASSHGRDTDTQYF. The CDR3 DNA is TGTGCCAGCAGTCACGGGAGGGACACAGATACGCAGTATTTT.

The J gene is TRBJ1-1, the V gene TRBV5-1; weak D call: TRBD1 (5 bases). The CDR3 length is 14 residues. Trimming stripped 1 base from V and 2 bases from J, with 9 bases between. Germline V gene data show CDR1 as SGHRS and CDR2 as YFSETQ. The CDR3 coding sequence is TGCGCCAGCAGCTTGAGGACACCCAACACTGAAGCTTTCTTT. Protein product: CASSLRTPNTEAFF. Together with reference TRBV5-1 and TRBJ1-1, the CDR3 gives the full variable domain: KAGVTQTPRYLIKTRGQQVTLSCSPISGHRSVSWYQQTPGQGLQFLFEYFSETQRNKGNFPGRFSGRQFSNSRSEMNVSTLELGDSALYLCASSLRTPNTEAFFGQGTRLTVV.

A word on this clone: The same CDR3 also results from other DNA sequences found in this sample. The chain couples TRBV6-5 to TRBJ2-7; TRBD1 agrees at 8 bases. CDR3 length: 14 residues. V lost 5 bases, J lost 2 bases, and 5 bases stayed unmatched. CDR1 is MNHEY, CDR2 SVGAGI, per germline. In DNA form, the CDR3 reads TGTGCCAGCAGTCATGGACAGGGAACCTACGAGCAGTACTTC. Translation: CASSHGQGTYEQYF.

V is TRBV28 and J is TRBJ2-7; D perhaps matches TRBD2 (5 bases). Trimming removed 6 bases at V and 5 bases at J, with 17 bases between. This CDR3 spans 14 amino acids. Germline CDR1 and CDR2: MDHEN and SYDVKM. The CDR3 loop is CASSRVGRADEQYF. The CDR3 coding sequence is TGTGCCAGCAGCCGTGTCGGAAGAGCGGACGAGCAGTACTTC.

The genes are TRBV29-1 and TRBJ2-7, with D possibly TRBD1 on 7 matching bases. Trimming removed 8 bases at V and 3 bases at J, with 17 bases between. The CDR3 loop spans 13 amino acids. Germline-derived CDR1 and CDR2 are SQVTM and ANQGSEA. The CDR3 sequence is CSTSGQDYYEQYF. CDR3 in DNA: TGCAGCACCTCCGGACAGGACTACTACGAGCAGTACTTC.

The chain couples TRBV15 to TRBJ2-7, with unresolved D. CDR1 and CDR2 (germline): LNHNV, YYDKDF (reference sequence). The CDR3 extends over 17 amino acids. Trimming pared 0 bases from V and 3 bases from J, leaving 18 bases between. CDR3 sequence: CATSRDLRPRESYEQYF. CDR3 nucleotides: TGTGCCACCAGCAGAGATCTACGGCCCCGTGAGAGCTACGAGCAGTACTTC.

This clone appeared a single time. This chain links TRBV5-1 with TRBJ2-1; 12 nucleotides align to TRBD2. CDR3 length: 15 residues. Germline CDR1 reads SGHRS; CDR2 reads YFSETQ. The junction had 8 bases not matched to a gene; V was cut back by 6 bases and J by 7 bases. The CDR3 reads CASTSGLAGLNEQFF. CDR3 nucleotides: TGCGCCAGCACCTCGGGACTAGCGGGCTTAAATGAGCAGTTCTTC. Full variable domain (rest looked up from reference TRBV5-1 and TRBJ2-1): KAGVTQTPRYLIKTRGQQVTLSCSPISGHRSVSWYQQTPGQGLQFLFEYFSETQRNKGNFPGRFSGRQFSNSRSEMNVSTLELGDSALYLCASTSGLAGLNEQFFGPGTRLTVL.

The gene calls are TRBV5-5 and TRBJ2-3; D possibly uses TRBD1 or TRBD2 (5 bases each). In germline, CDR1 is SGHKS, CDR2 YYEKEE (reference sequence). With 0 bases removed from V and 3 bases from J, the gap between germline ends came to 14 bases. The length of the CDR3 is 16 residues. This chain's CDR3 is CASSLVPGPGTDTQYF. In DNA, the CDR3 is TGTGCCAGCAGCTTGGTCCCGGGACCGGGGACAGATACGCAGTATTTT.

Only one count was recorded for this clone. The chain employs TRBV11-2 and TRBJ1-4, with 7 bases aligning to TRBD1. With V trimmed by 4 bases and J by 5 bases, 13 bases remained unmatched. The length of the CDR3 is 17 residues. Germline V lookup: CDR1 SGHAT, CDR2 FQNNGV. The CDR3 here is CASSSSWTGAPNEKLFF. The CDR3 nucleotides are TGTGCCAGCAGCTCCTCCTGGACAGGCGCTCCCAATGAAAAACTGTTTTTT.

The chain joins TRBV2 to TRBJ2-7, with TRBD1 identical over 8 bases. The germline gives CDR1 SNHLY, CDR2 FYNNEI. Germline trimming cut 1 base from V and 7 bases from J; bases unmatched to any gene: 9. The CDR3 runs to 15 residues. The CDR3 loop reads CASSEVDRVWGEQYF. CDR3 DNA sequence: TGTGCCAGCAGTGAAGTGGACAGGGTGTGGGGAGAGCAGTACTTC.

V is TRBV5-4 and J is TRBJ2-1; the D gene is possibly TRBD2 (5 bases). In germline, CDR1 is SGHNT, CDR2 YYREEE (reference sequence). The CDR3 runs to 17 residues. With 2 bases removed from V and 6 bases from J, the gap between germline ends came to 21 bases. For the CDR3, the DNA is TGTGCCAGCAGCTTCCCCCGGGGAGAAGGGCTGGTCAATGAGCAGTTCTTC. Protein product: CASSFPRGEGLVNEQFF.

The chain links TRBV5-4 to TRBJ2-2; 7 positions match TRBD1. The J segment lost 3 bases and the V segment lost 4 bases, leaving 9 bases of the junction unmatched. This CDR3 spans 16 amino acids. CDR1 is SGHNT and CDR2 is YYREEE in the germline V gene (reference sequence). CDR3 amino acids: CASSADRVGDTGELFF. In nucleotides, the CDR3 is TGTGCCAGCAGCGCCGACAGGGTCGGGGACACCGGGGAGCTGTTTTTT.

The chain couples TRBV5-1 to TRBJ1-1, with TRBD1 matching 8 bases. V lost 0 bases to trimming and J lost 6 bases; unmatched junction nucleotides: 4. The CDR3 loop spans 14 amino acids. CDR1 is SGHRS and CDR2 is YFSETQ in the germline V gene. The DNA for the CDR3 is TGCGCCAGCAGCTTGGGACAGGGGAGGTCTGAAGCTTTCTTT. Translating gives CASSLGQGRSEAFF.

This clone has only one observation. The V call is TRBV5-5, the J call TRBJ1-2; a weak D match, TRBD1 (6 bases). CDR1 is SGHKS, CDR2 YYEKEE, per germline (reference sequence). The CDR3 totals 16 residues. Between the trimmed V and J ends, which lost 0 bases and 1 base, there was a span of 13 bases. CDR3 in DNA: TGTGCCAGCAGCTTGGCAGGGGCAGCTCTTAACTATGGCTACACCTTC. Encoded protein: CASSLAGAALNYGYTF.